These T cell receptor beta chains were read from a single sample in a study of shared clonotypes between healthy human individuals. The assay was immunoSEQ multiplex PCR, and TCRdb's table has in-frame clones only and misses some. The data contain roughly 700,000 clones, under 80% of them singletons. Sequenced input: memory CD4+ T cells sorted from blood. The receptors here all came from a woman in her twenties or thirties in good health. CDR3s include the opening cysteine and the closing phenylalanine or tryptophan. A D gene is named only where the DNA matches it firmly. A clone size is listed for some rows: how often the clone was seen (once, few, many), or a class if it is expanded.

v_gene	d_gene	j_gene	abundance	CDR3nt	CDR3aa
TRBV28	NA	TRBJ1-5	few	TGTGCCAGCAGTTTTATCGGGGCTAGCAATCAGCCCCAGCATTTT	CASSFIGASNQPQHF
TRBV28	NA	TRBJ2-2	NA	TGTGCCAGCAGACCCCCCGGACCGGACACCGGGGAGCTGTTTTTT	CASRPPGPDTGELFF
TRBV7-8	TRBD2	TRBJ2-3	NA	TGTGCCAGCAGCTCCCAACTGACTAGCGGCGGGGATACGCAGTATTTT	CASSSQLTSGGDTQYF
TRBV21-1	NA	TRBJ1-3	NA	TGTGCCAGCAGCAAAGCTGTCCCGGGACAGGATAGAAACACCATATATTTT	CASSKAVPGQDRNTIYF
TRBV29-1	NA	TRBJ1-4	NA	TGCAGCGTTGGTCTGGGTCCTAATGAAAAACTGTTTTTT	CSVGLGPNEKLFF
TRBV5-8	TRBD2	TRBJ2-3	NA	TGTGCCAGCAGCCTTGCTAGCGGGAGAAGTACAGATACGCAGTATTTT	CASSLASGRSTDTQYF
TRBV5-1	NA	TRBJ2-3	many	TGCGCCAGCAGCTTGGAGCAGATAACAGATACGCAGTATTTT	CASSLEQITDTQYF
TRBV28	NA	TRBJ1-5	few	TGTGCCAGCAGAGCCCTCCTTTGGGAGAATCAGCCCCAGCATTTT	CASRALLWENQPQHF
TRBV6-4	NA	TRBJ2-2	NA	TGTGCCAGCAGTTCCCAGGGGACCGGGGAGCTGTTTTTT	CASSSQGTGELFF
TRBV6-1	NA	TRBJ1-1	NA	TGTGCCAGCAGTGAAGCGGACTACACTGAAGCTTTCTTT	CASSEADYTEAFF
TRBV21-1	NA	TRBJ2-1	once	TGTGCCAGCACCCTGAAGAGCGGGAGACATGAGCAGTTCTTC	CASTLKSGRHEQFF
TRBV5-1	TRBD2	TRBJ2-5	NA	TGCGCCAGCAGCCCGGGACTAGCGATGCGGGAGACCCAGTACTTC	CASSPGLAMRETQYF
TRBV19	NA	TRBJ1-5	NA	TGTGCCAGTAGTAAGGGGACTTATAGCAATCAGCCCCAGCATTTT	CASSKGTYSNQPQHF
TRBV5-1	TRBD2	TRBJ2-1	NA	TGCGCCAGCAGCCCGGGAGGGCATTCTCCCAATGAGCAGTTCTTC	CASSPGGHSPNEQFF
TRBV19	NA	TRBJ2-6	few	TGTGCCAGCAGTAGCCAGGGGGGTGGGGCCAACGTCCTGACTTTC	CASSSQGGGANVLTF
TRBV9	TRBD1	TRBJ2-7	NA	TGTGCCAGCAGCGCCGGACAGGGGGCGGTTTGGTCCCAGCAGTACTTC	CASSAGQGAVWSQQYF
TRBV7-6	TRBD1	TRBJ2-1	NA	TGTGCCAGCAGCAAAACAGGGGGTGAGCAGTTCTTC	CASSKTGGEQFF
TRBV5-1	TRBD2	TRBJ2-2	NA	TGCGCCAGCAGCTTGGGACTAGCCGCGAACACCGGGGAGCTGTTTTTT	CASSLGLAANTGELFF
TRBV19	TRBD2	TRBJ2-2	NA	TGTGCCAGTAGTCGGGGACTAGCGGGAGCCGGGGAGCTGTTTTTT	CASSRGLAGAGELFF
TRBV6-6	TRBD2	TRBJ2-5	few	TGTGCCAGCAGTCCAAACGGGAGGGAAGAGACCCAGTACTTC	CASSPNGREETQYF
TRBV6-5	NA	TRBJ1-2	NA	TGTGCCAGCACCAGGACAGCGTCTAACTATGGCTACACCTTC	CASTRTASNYGYTF
TRBV5-4	TRBD2	TRBJ2-7	NA	TGTGCCAGCAGCTTGGTGGGACTAGATATCGAGCAGTACTTC	CASSLVGLDIEQYF
TRBV7-9	NA	TRBJ2-3	NA	TGTGCCAGCAGTCGTGTGGGCGCGGTAGGCTCAGATACGCAGTATTTT	CASSRVGAVGSDTQYF
TRBV19	TRBD1	TRBJ2-7	NA	TGTGCCAGTAGTGGGGACAGGATCTCCGAGCAGTACTTC	CASSGDRISEQYF
TRBV27	NA	TRBJ2-1	NA	TGTGCCAGCAGCCCTTATAGCGTGAGGGGGCAGTTCTTC	CASSPYSVRGQFF
TRBV30	NA	TRBJ1-1	few	TGTGCCTGGAGCGGCTCCCGGGCACTCTATGAAGCTTTCTTT	CAWSGSRALYEAFF
TRBV9	NA	TRBJ2-1	NA	TGTGCCAGCAGCGTAGCTTCGGCCGCATCCTACAATGAGCAGTTCTTC	CASSVASAASYNEQFF
TRBV10-3	TRBD1	TRBJ2-7	NA	TGTGCCATCAGATCCACAGGGGGTTACTACGAGCAGTACTTC	CAIRSTGGYYEQYF
TRBV5-1	TRBD2	TRBJ2-2	few	TGCGCCAGCAGCGAAACTAGCGGGAGTGCTACCGGGGAGCTGTTTTTT	CASSETSGSATGELFF
TRBV7-6	NA	TRBJ2-7	NA	TGTGCCAGCAGCTTCGGACAAGAACCCTACGAGCAGTACTTC	CASSFGQEPYEQYF
TRBV25-1	NA	TRBJ1-1	NA	TGTGCCAGCAGAGGCCCCGGGCCCCGGGGAGCTTTCTTT	CASRGPGPRGAFF
TRBV6-5	TRBD2	TRBJ2-1	NA	TGTGCCAGCAGACTAGCGGGAGCTAATGAGCAGTTCTTC	CASRLAGANEQFF
TRBV5-1	NA	TRBJ2-2	NA	TGCGCCAGCACCCGGGAGTCGATCGGGGAGCTGTTTTTT	CASTRESIGELFF
TRBV5-4	TRBD1	TRBJ2-3	NA	TGTGCCAGCAGCCTAAAACAGGGGAGCACAGATACGCAGTATTTT	CASSLKQGSTDTQYF
TRBV11-2	NA	TRBJ2-3	few	TGTGCCAGCAGCTTAGATCCTCGGGGCAGGGGTACGCAGTATTTT	CASSLDPRGRGTQYF
TRBV7-9	TRBD1	TRBJ1-4	NA	TGTGCCAGCAGCGCCGGACAGGGGGCGCAGGAAAAACTGTTTTTT	CASSAGQGAQEKLFF
TRBV7-2	NA	TRBJ2-6	NA	TGTGCCAGCAGCTTTTACGTTTTCGTTGCTGGGGCCAACGTCCTGACTTTC	CASSFYVFVAGANVLTF
TRBV5-1	NA	TRBJ2-7	NA	TGCGCCAGCAGCTTGGCCGGACAGATAGGGTCCTACGAGCAGTACTTC	CASSLAGQIGSYEQYF
TRBV6-1	NA	TRBJ1-2	NA	TGTGCCAGCAGTGAAACGGACGGAGTGGGCTACACCTTC	CASSETDGVGYTF
TRBV19	TRBD2	TRBJ2-1	NA	TGTGCCAGTAGTACAAGACTAGCGGGAGTGGTCGATGAGCAGTTCTTC	CASSTRLAGVVDEQFF
TRBV28	NA	TRBJ2-3	NA	TGTGCCAGCAGCCTCCGTCTATGGCGGACGACCACAGATACGCAGTATTTT	CASSLRLWRTTTDTQYF
TRBV5-4	TRBD1	TRBJ2-7	NA	TGTGCCAGCAGCCGGGGACAGGGGGAAGGGGAGCAGTACTTC	CASSRGQGEGEQYF
TRBV28	NA	TRBJ1-2	NA	TGTGCCAGCAGTCCCACGGTCCTCGGGGTATCCTATGGCTACACCTTC	CASSPTVLGVSYGYTF
TRBV30	NA	TRBJ1-2	few	TGTGCCTGGAGTGTACTGGGCCCAAGGGGTGGCTACACCTTC	CAWSVLGPRGGYTF
TRBV6-5	TRBD1	TRBJ2-7	once	TGTGCCAGCAGTTACTCGGGACAGCCCCCCTACGAGCAGTACTTC	CASSYSGQPPYEQYF
TRBV13	TRBD1	TRBJ2-1	NA	TGTGCCAGCAGCTTCGGCAGGGGGCAACTCGATGAGCAGTTCTTC	CASSFGRGQLDEQFF
TRBV5-1	NA	TRBJ2-2	once	TGCGCCAGCAGCTTGGGACAGGGGGAGCTGTTTTTT	CASSLGQGELFF
TRBV9	TRBD1	TRBJ1-2	NA	TGTGCCAGCAGCCAGACGGACAGGGTTTATGGCTACACCTTC	CASSQTDRVYGYTF
TRBV6-6	NA	TRBJ2-2	NA	TGTGCCAGCAGGTGGGGCCCAGGGGACACCGGGGAGCTGTTTTTT	CASRWGPGDTGELFF
TRBV5-1	NA	TRBJ2-1	NA	TGCGCCAGCAGCCTCGACAGTTTAGGCTACAATGAGCAGTTCTTC	CASSLDSLGYNEQFF
TRBV5-1	NA	TRBJ2-7	NA	TGCGCCAGCAGCTTTGACGCGTTAAGCTCCTACGAGCAGTACTTC	CASSFDALSSYEQYF
TRBV6-6	NA	TRBJ2-1	NA	TGTGCCAGCAGCCCGTCAGGGAGTAGTGGCAATGAGCAGTTCTTC	CASSPSGSSGNEQFF
TRBV7-8	TRBD1	TRBJ1-1	many	TGTGCCAGCACCCGGCAGGGGGCTCTAACGGCTTTCTTT	CASTRQGALTAFF